The 22 T cell receptor beta chains in this list originate from one sample, sequenced in a study of Graves' ophthalmopathy and Graves' hyperthyroidism. Transcripts of RNA were the source for amplifying TCR beta CDR3 regions. RT-PCR in the first round used HTBI primers; a second-round multiplex PCR followed. TCRdb processed the multiplex PCR reads anew with MiXCR; each CDR3 protein has one entry. The repertoire holds hundreds of thousands of distinct CDR3 sequences, with roughly 39% as singletons. The sequencing sample was made of peripheral blood. Receptors were obtained from an adult man with Graves' ophthalmopathy.

This clonotype came up a few times. This chain connects TRBV19 to TRBJ1-3, with 7 bases aligning to TRBD1. After removal of 5 bases from V and 0 bases from J, the junction contained 7 bases not matched to a gene. Germline CDR1 LNHDA, CDR2 SQIVND (reference sequence). This CDR3 comprises 16 residues. The CDR3 DNA sequence: TGTGCCAGTAGTGGGGGACAGCGCTTCTCTGGAAACACCATATATTTT. Protein sequence: CASSGGQRFSGNTIYF.

On this clonotype itself: One base away lies a much larger clone, so this may be a sequencing read error. The V and J genes are TRBV14 and TRBJ2-7, with D perhaps matching TRBD2 (7 bases). Trimming pared 5 bases from V and 3 bases from J, leaving 23 bases between. Germline V gene sequence: CDR1 SGHDN, CDR2 FVKESK. The CDR3 has 17 residues. This chain's CDR3 is CASSASPGEGDFYEQYF. The CDR3 DNA follows: TGTGCCAGCAGCGCAAGCCCCGGGGAGGGGGACTTCTACGAGCAGTACTTC.

This clonotype was seen ten or more times. The J gene is TRBJ1-5, the V gene TRBV24-1; a possible D gene is TRBD1 (6 bases). Between the trimmed V and J ends, which lost 4 bases and 6 bases, there was a span of 18 bases. The germline V gene has CDR1 KGHDR and CDR2 SFDVKD. The CDR3 loop spans 16 amino acids. CDR3 region: CATSERGARGSQPQHF. CDR3 sequence (DNA): TGTGCCACCAGTGAACGGGGGGCCCGGGGGAGTCAGCCCCAGCATTTT.

The V call is TRBV5-1, the J call TRBJ2-7; D perhaps matches TRBD1 (6 bases). The CDR3 covers 13 residues. Trimming took 3 bases from V and 9 from J, leaving 16 bases between them. Germline assignment: CDR1 SGHRS and CDR2 YFSETQ. CDR3 coding DNA: TGCGCCAGCAGCTGGAGTGGGGGCAACGGGCAGTACTTC. This codes for CASSWSGGNGQYF. The full variable domain, its missing parts supplied by reference TRBV5-1 and TRBJ2-7, is KAGVTQTPRYLIKTRGQQVTLSCSPISGHRSVSWYQQTPGQGLQFLFEYFSETQRNKGNFPGRFSGRQFSNSRSEMNVSTLELGDSALYLCASSWSGGNGQYFGPGTRLTVT.

This clonotype has a single count. A much more abundant neighbour one base away suggests this may be a read error. The V call is TRBV25-1, the J call TRBJ2-5; 9 nucleotides align to TRBD1. With V trimmed by 7 bases and J by 11 bases, 11 bases remained unmatched. Germline CDR1 is MGHDK and CDR2 is SYGVNS. This CDR3 region has 13 residues. The CDR3 sequence: CASMGQGYNEQYF. The CDR3 coding sequence is TGTGCCAGCATGGGACAGGGCTACAATGAGCAGTACTTC.

This clonotype was seen repeatedly, ten times or more. This sequence joins TRBV7-6 and TRBJ1-4; D unclear. CDR3 length: 16 amino acids. The V end lost 1 base, the J end lost 4 bases, and 13 bases lay between the germline ends. Germline CDR1 reads SGHVS; CDR2 reads FNYEAQ. In DNA form, the CDR3 reads TGTGCCAGCAGCTTAGGGGTGACGGACTTTAATGAAAAACTGTTTTTT. Translating gives CASSLGVTDFNEKLFF.

This clonotype occurred many times. The chain is built from TRBV19 and TRBJ2-5, with 9 bases identical to TRBD2. Germline-derived CDR1 and CDR2 are LNHDA and SQIVND (reference sequence). This CDR3 contains 15 residues. V gave up 7 bases and J gave up 5 bases; unmatched junction bases: 11. CDR3 in amino acids: CASTVAGEGRETQYF. DNA for the CDR3: TGTGCCAGTACGGTAGCGGGAGAAGGAAGGGAGACCCAGTACTTC.

This clonotype was picked up many times. The chain uses TRBV27 and TRBJ1-5; no clear D gene. The CDR3 sequence is 12 residues long. From germline, CDR1 is MNHEY and CDR2 SMNVEV (reference sequence). V shed 5 bases and J shed 4 bases, with 6 bases lying between them. This CDR3 is CASSHGNQPQHF. The CDR3 DNA sequence: TGTGCCAGCAGTCACGGGAATCAGCCCCAGCATTTT.

Only a few counts were recorded for this clonotype. The rearrangement joins TRBV27 to TRBJ2-5, with unresolved D. This CDR3 has 16 amino acids. CDR1 is MNHEY and CDR2 is SMNVEV in the germline V gene (reference sequence). V gave up 4 bases and J gave up 1 base, with 16 bases separating them. In nucleotides, the CDR3 is TGTGCCAGCAGTTCCGTGTGGCGATCCGTCCAAGAGACCCAGTACTTC. Amino acids: CASSSVWRSVQETQYF.

There are many counts of this clonotype. This rearrangement joins TRBV6-2 or TRBV6-3 to TRBJ2-5; TRBD1 matches at 8 bases. J was trimmed by 9 bases and V by 2 bases; bases with no gene match: 11. Germline CDR1 is MNHEY and CDR2 is SVGEGT. This CDR3 region has 15 residues. The CDR3 bases are TGTGCCAGCAGTTACACCGGGACAGGATGGGAGGCCCAGTACTTC. Translation: CASSYTGTGWEAQYF.

The chain uses TRBV29-1 and TRBJ2-7; D uncertain. CDR1 and CDR2 (germline): SQVTM, ANQGSEA. Trimming left V 3 bases short and J 9 bases short, with 3 bases between. The CDR3 totals 8 residues. The CDR3 here is CSVDGQYF. In DNA form, the CDR3 reads TGCAGCGTTGACGGGCAGTACTTC.

This clonotype has ten or more counts. The chain couples TRBV7-2 to TRBJ2-2; the D is unclear. The CDR3 sequence is 12 residues long. CDR1 is SGHTA, CDR2 FQGNSA, per germline. The germline V and J ends were trimmed by 5 bases and 3 bases, with 4 bases remaining between them. The CDR3 DNA is TGTGCCAGCAGCCTCTACACCGGGGAGCTGTTTTTT. This codes for CASSLYTGELFF.

This clonotype was detected many times. The gene calls are TRBV10-3 and TRBJ2-5, with a weak D call TRBD1 (5 bases). The germline V gene has CDR1 ENHRY and CDR2 SYGVKD. The CDR3 sequence is 16 residues long. With 10 bases removed from V and 7 bases from J, the gap between germline ends came to 28 bases. The CDR3 DNA is TGTGCCAGCAGGGCCCTGCAGCAAGGACCCGACGGGACCCAGTACTTC. This encodes CASRALQQGPDGTQYF.

To note about this clonotype: Germline is not matched at one junction end, which may reflect a read error. The chain uses TRBV10-2 and TRBJ1-5, with 11 positions matching TRBD1. Germline-derived CDR1 and CDR2 are WSHSY and SAAADI. The CDR3 covers 14 residues. The CDR3 here is CASSRTGGFQPQHF. The CDR3 coding sequence is TGTGCCAGCAGTCGGACAGGGGGCTTTCAGCCCCAGCATTTT.

In its sample, this clonotype was seen a few times. This sequence joins TRBV6-5 and TRBJ1-5; 8 positions agree with TRBD1. This CDR3 contains 15 residues. The V segment lost 5 bases and the J segment 5 bases; nucleotides outside the gene matches: 8. The germline V gene encodes CDR1 MNHEY and CDR2 SVGAGI. The CDR3 protein is CASSGTGSLYQPQHF. The CDR3 DNA reads as TGTGCCAGCAGTGGGACAGGATCTCTTTATCAGCCCCAGCATTTT.

This chain uses TRBV7-6 with TRBJ2-1; 11 nucleotides align to TRBD2. From germline, CDR1 is SGHVS and CDR2 FNYEAQ. This CDR3 has 14 residues. With V trimmed by 5 bases and J by 9 bases, 6 bases remained unmatched. The CDR3 DNA reads TGTGCCAGCAGCCACACTACTAGCGGGGGTGAGCAGTTCTTC. It yields the protein CASSHTTSGGEQFF.

J is TRBJ1-4 and V is TRBV12-3 or TRBV12-4; 7 bases are shared with TRBD1. The CDR3 is 15 amino acids. The CDR3 sequence is CASGLVGQSSGKLFF. CDR3 DNA: TGTGCTAGTGGTTTGGTGGGACAGAGCTCTGGAAAACTGTTTTTT.

Ten or more counts support this clonotype. This sequence joins TRBV20-1 and TRBJ2-7, with TRBD1 identical over 7 bases. Germline lookup yields CDR1 DFQATT and CDR2 SNEGSKA (reference sequence). This CDR3 contains 14 residues. V was clipped by 4 bases and J by 1 base; unmatched bases: 7. The CDR3 bases are TGCAGTGCTACACGGGACAGCTCTTCCTACGAGCAGTACTTC. This translates into CSATRDSSSYEQYF.

This clonotype came up a few times. The chain links TRBV20-1 to TRBJ1-5; no clear D gene. CDR3 length equals 15 residues. The V and J ends lost 0 bases and 4 bases respectively, with 13 bases between them. The V gene's germline CDR1 is DFQATT and CDR2 SNEGSKA (reference sequence). CDR3 loop: CSARDDQVPNQPQHF. The CDR3 DNA follows: TGCAGTGCTAGAGATGACCAGGTCCCTAATCAGCCCCAGCATTTT.

This clonotype was counted only a few times. One end of the junction varies from germline; a read error may be responsible. The rearrangement links TRBV10-3 to TRBJ1-4, with TRBD1 as a possible D gene (5 bases). Germline CDR1 reads ENHRY; CDR2 reads SYGVKD. The CDR3 sequence is 14 residues long. The CDR3 coding sequence is TGTGCCAGCAGTCGGGACGTCTCATATGGGGGTCTGTTTTTT. This codes for CASSRDVSYGGLFF.

About this clonotype: This may arise from a read error, as a much more abundant clone is one base away. V and J are TRBV19 and TRBJ1-1; 7 positions match TRBD1. Per the germline V gene, CDR1 is LNHDA and CDR2 is SQIVND (reference sequence). The CDR3 is 12 amino acids. The DNA of the CDR3 is TGTGCCAGTATCAGGGGGAACACTGGAGCTTTCTTT. As protein: CASIRGNTGAFF.

The count of this clonotype is one. The chain has TRBV29-1 and TRBJ1-5; TRBD1 aligns across 11 bases. V lost 7 bases, J lost 14 bases, and 10 bases stayed unmatched. CDR1 is SQVTM and CDR2 is ANQGSEA in the germline V gene. The CDR3 extends over 12 amino acids. The CDR3 DNA follows: TGCAGCGCGAAGGGACAGGGGGGCTACGAGCATTTT. It codes for CSAKGQGGYEHF.